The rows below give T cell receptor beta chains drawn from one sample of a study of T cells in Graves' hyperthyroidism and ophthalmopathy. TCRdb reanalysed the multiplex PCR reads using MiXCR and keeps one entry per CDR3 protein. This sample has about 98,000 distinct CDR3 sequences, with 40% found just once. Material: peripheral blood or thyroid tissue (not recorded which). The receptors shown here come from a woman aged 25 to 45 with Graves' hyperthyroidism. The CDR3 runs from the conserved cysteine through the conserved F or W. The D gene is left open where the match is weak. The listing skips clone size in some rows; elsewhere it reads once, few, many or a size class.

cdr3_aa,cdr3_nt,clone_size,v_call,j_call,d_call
CASSLSARPGMKETQYF,TGTGCCAGCAGCTTATCAGCTAGGCCCGGGATGAAAGAGACCCAGTACTTC,-,TRBV7-4,TRBJ2-5,-
CASSGERNQPQHF,TGTGCCAGCAGTGGGGAAAGGAATCAGCCCCAGCATTTT,many,TRBV2,TRBJ1-5,-
CASIGTALYEQYF,TGTGCCAGCATCGGGACAGCCCTCTACGAGCAGTACTTC,-,TRBV2,TRBJ2-7,TRBD1
CASSESRDWTNYGYTF,TGTGCCAGCAGCGAATCCCGGGACTGGACGAACTATGGCTACACCTTC,-,TRBV9,TRBJ1-2,-
CASSLLAANQPQHF,TGTGCCAGCAGTTTATTGGCGGCAAATCAGCCCCAGCATTTT,many,TRBV28,TRBJ1-5,-
CASRRGRIEQYF,TGTGCCAGTAGGAGGGGGCGTATCGAGCAGTACTTC,many,TRBV28,TRBJ2-7,-
CASSYRPSDSSYEQYF,TGTGCCAGCAGTTACCGGCCTAGCGATAGCTCCTACGAGCAGTACTTC,many,TRBV6-5,TRBJ2-7,-
CSAKGTQYF,TGCAGTGCTAAGGGCACCCAGTACTTC,-,TRBV20-1,TRBJ2-5,-
CASSPGRGRAKDTQYF,TGTGCCAGCAGCCCAGGCAGGGGGAGGGCCAAAGATACGCAGTATTTT,many,TRBV5-4,TRBJ2-3,-
CATSASIRGDQPQHF,TGTGCCACCAGTGCTAGTATTAGGGGTGATCAGCCCCAGCATTTT,-,TRBV24-1,TRBJ1-5,-
CASSLIGLNYGYTF,TGTGCCAGCAGCCTCATCGGGCTTAACTATGGCTACACCTTC,many,TRBV28,TRBJ1-2,-
CASSQGPGQGETQYF,TGTGCCAGCAGCCAAGGACCGGGACAGGGTGAGACCCAGTACTTC,-,TRBV7-2,TRBJ2-5,TRBD1
CASDPTGGGGYTF,TGTGCCAGCGACCCGACAGGGGGCGGCGGCTACACCTTC,many,TRBV19,TRBJ1-2,TRBD1
CAISDDSSQNSPLHF,TGTGCCATCAGTGACGACAGCAGCCAAAATTCACCCCTCCACTTT,once,TRBV10-3,TRBJ1-6,-
CASKGVQGILSTEAFF,TGTGCCAGCAAGGGTGTACAGGGAATTTTGAGCACTGAAGCTTTCTTT,few,TRBV27,TRBJ1-1,-
CASSLTATDSPLHF,TGTGCCAGCAGCTTAACAGCGACAGATTCACCCCTCCACTTT,-,TRBV7-2,TRBJ1-6,-
CATKDGVLREQYF,TGTGCCACTAAGGACGGGGTCCTACGGGAGCAGTACTTC,few,TRBV28,TRBJ2-7,-